Below, 22 T cell receptor beta chains from the same sample are listed, as sequenced in a study of cytomegalovirus exposure and HLA in healthy donors. PCR used 60 Vbeta primers and 13 Jbeta primers. Method: immunoSEQ multiplex PCR; TCRdb's copy keeps in-frame clones and lacks some. In the table there are about 210,000 clones, roughly 78% of which are singletons. The sequenced sample was PBMCs. All receptors come from a boy aged 5-17 years in good health and CMV-seronegative.

This clone came up a few times. Additional DNA sequences in this sample encode the identical CDR3. This CDR3 is CASSYSRNTEAFF. CDR3 sequence (DNA): TGTGCCAGCAGTTACTCTAGAAACACTGAAGCTTTCTTT. This chain joins TRBV6-5 and TRBJ1-1; D not certain. Germline V gene data show CDR1 as MNHEY and CDR2 as SVGAGI. The CDR3 consists of 13 residues. The V end was cut by 0 bases, the J end by 2 bases, with 4 bases between.

The chain links TRBV5-4 to TRBJ2-3; 9 bases fit TRBD1. Per the germline V gene, CDR1 is SGHNT and CDR2 is YYREEE (reference sequence). The CDR3 runs to 17 residues. After removal of 3 bases from V and 7 bases from J, the junction contained 15 bases not matched to a gene. The CDR3 sequence is CASSSSLRDRVRNTQYF. The CDR3 nucleotides read TGTGCCAGCAGCTCCTCCCTTCGGGACAGGGTGCGGAATACGCAGTATTTT.

J is TRBJ2-3 and V is TRBV29-1; TRBD2 matches at 16 bases. The CDR3 runs to 15 residues. Germline values: CDR1 SQVTM, CDR2 ANQGSEA. V lost 6 bases to trimming and J lost 4 bases; unmatched junction nucleotides: 4. The CDR3 DNA follows: TGCAGCGTCGCGGGACTAGCGGGGGGGCCAGATACGCAGTATTTT. Translating gives CSVAGLAGGPDTQYF.

The genes are TRBV2 and TRBJ1-5; a weak D match, TRBD1 (5 bases). This CDR3 region has 14 residues. CDR1 and CDR2 from the germline V gene are SNHLY and FYNNEI. The V end lost 3 bases, the J end lost 2 bases, and 8 bases lay between the germline ends. CDR3: CASSETRGNQPQHF. The CDR3 bases are TGTGCCAGCAGTGAGACCAGGGGCAATCAGCCCCAGCATTTT.

The chain carries TRBV14 and TRBJ2-7, with 10 bases fitting TRBD2. Trimming removed 1 base from V and 0 bases from J; junction bases left unmatched: 0. Germline-derived CDR1 and CDR2 are SGHDN and FVKESK. This CDR3 is built from 15 residues. The CDR3 reads CASSQGTSGSYEQYF. In DNA form, the CDR3 reads TGTGCCAGCAGCCAAGGGACTAGCGGCTCCTACGAGCAGTACTTC.

Details on this clone: One end of the junction is discordant with germline, which a read error may explain. The chain couples TRBV6-5 to TRBJ2-5, with D perhaps matching TRBD2 (6 bases). CDR1 and CDR2 (germline): MNHEY, SVGAGI. CDR3 length: 14 residues. CDR3 coding DNA: TGTGCCAGCAAGCCGGGACTCCGGCAAGGGACCCAGTACTTC. Protein sequence: CASKPGLRQGTQYF.

This clone was detected once. The J gene is TRBJ2-7, the V gene TRBV6-1, with 8 bases aligning to TRBD1. CDR1 and CDR2 from the germline V gene are MNHNS and SASEGT. This CDR3 is 13 amino acids long. V trimming: 5 bases; J trimming: 1 base; junction bases outside the gene matches: 1. CDR3 protein: CASSWDRSYEQYF. The CDR3 region has the DNA TGTGCCAGCAGTTGGGACAGGTCCTACGAGCAGTACTTC.

This clone has only a few counts. V is TRBV7-6 and J is TRBJ2-3, with D possibly being TRBD1 (6 bases). This CDR3 has 17 residues. Germline CDR1 is SGHVS and CDR2 is FNYEAQ. The V end lost 1 base, the J end lost 0 bases, and 14 bases lay between the germline ends. The CDR3: CASSLGGPGASTDTQYF. Written as DNA, the CDR3 is TGTGCCAGCAGCTTAGGGGGGCCAGGGGCTAGCACAGATACGCAGTATTTT. The full variable domain, its missing parts supplied by reference TRBV7-6 and TRBJ2-3, is GAGVSQSPRYKVTKRGQDVALRCDPISGHVSLYWYRQALGQGPEFLTYFNYEAQQDKSGLPNDRFSAERPEGSISTLTIQRTEQRDSAMYRCASSLGGPGASTDTQYFGPGTRLTVL.

The chain recombines TRBV6-7 with TRBJ2-2, with 8 bases matching TRBD2. TRBV6-7 is flagged as an ORF with uncertain function. This CDR3 has 21 residues. Trimming at V came to 5 bases and at J to 3 bases, leaving 23 bases not matched to a gene. The CDR3: CASSPEIERGTGRHYTGELFF. The CDR3 coding sequence is TGTGCCAGCAGTCCCGAAATCGAGCGGGGGACCGGGCGGCACTACACCGGGGAGCTGTTTTTT.

This sequence joins TRBV11-2 and TRBJ1-2, with a possible D match to TRBD1 (5 bases). Trimming shortened V by 1 base and J by 2 bases, and 14 bases separated the two germline ends. The germline gives CDR1 SGHAT, CDR2 FQNNGV. This CDR3 is 16 amino acids long. CDR3 amino acids: CASSLGGATPNYGYTF. The CDR3 coding sequence is TGTGCCAGCAGCTTAGGCGGGGCCACTCCGAACTATGGCTACACCTTC.

This sequence joins TRBV27 and TRBJ2-1; D gene uncertain. CDR1 is MNHEY, CDR2 SMNVEV, per germline (reference sequence). V was trimmed by 2 bases and J by 6 bases, leaving 5 bases between them. The CDR3 runs 12 residues. CDR3 in DNA: TGTGCCAGCAGTTTAAGCTTCAATGAGCAGTTCTTC. This translates into CASSLSFNEQFF.

The chain is built from TRBV11-2 and TRBJ2-7, with unresolved D. Trimming left V 0 bases short and J 5 bases short, with 5 bases between. The V gene's germline CDR1 is SGHAT and CDR2 FQNNGV. CDR3 length: 12 amino acids. The CDR3 loop is CASSLDNHEQYF. The CDR3 nucleotides are TGTGCCAGCAGCTTAGATAATCACGAGCAGTACTTC.

The chain couples TRBV9 to TRBJ1-2; TRBD1 matches at 8 bases. The CDR3 spans 16 residues. V dropped 3 bases and J dropped 4; count of bases not matched to a gene: 11. Germline CDR1 SGDLS, CDR2 YYNGEE. The CDR3 loop is CASSARGQGRGYGYTF. In DNA form, the CDR3 reads TGTGCCAGCAGCGCTAGAGGACAGGGAAGAGGCTATGGCTACACCTTC.

J is TRBJ1-2 and V is TRBV5-4; TRBD1 matches 8 bases. V dropped 3 bases and J dropped 7; count of bases not matched to a gene: 2. This CDR3 comprises 12 residues. CDR1 SGHNT and CDR2 YYREEE come from the germline V gene (reference sequence). In DNA, the CDR3 is TGTGCCAGCAGCTGGACAGGGCTTGGCTACACCTTC. It translates to CASSWTGLGYTF.

This sequence joins TRBV25-1 and TRBJ1-2; D gene ambiguous. V gave up 3 bases and J gave up 11 bases, with 19 bases separating them. Per germline, CDR1 MGHDK and CDR2 SYGVNS. The CDR3 consists of 14 residues. CDR3: CASSEEGSRGWYTF. The CDR3 nucleotides are TGTGCCAGCAGTGAGGAGGGCTCCCGTGGGTGGTACACCTTC.

This chain connects TRBV29-1 to TRBJ2-3; D gene ambiguous. V lost 5 bases, J lost 0 bases, and 9 bases lay in between. Per germline, CDR1 SQVTM and CDR2 ANQGSEA. The CDR3 totals 13 residues. CDR3 sequence (DNA): TGCAGCGTTCGTTCTAGTAGCACAGATACGCAGTATTTT. Translated, it gives CSVRSSSTDTQYF.

The J gene is TRBJ2-5, the V gene TRBV29-1; no firm D call. Trimming shortened V by 2 bases and J by 1 base, and 8 bases separated the two germline ends. Germline CDR1 and CDR2: SQVTM and ANQGSEA. This CDR3 spans 13 amino acids. The CDR3 is CSVELLLQETQYF. In DNA, the CDR3 is TGCAGCGTTGAATTGCTACTCCAAGAGACCCAGTACTTC.

The chain is built from TRBV2 and TRBJ2-2; no clear D. CDR1 SNHLY and CDR2 FYNNEI come from the germline V gene. V was shortened by 4 bases and J by 5 bases, with 11 bases between the two germline ends. This CDR3 spans 14 amino acids. The CDR3 bases are TGTGCCAGCAGTGGCGAGCGAGGAACCGGGGAGCTGTTTTTT. It encodes CASSGERGTGELFF.

This chain joins TRBV6-5 and TRBJ1-6; no clear D. V was clipped by 5 bases and J by 10 bases, with 15 bases between them. The CDR3 spans 14 residues. Per germline, CDR1 MNHEY and CDR2 SVGAGI. CDR3 in amino acids: CASSPNFDWSPLHF. In DNA, the CDR3 is TGTGCCAGCAGTCCCAACTTCGACTGGTCACCCCTCCACTTT.

The chain joins TRBV2 to TRBJ1-2; no firm D call. Between the trimmed V and J ends, which lost 2 bases and 2 bases, there was a span of 9 bases. Germline V gene data show CDR1 as SNHLY and CDR2 as FYNNEI. CDR3 length equals 14 residues. CDR3 protein: CASSEIRLNYGYTF. CDR3 DNA sequence: TGTGCCAGCAGTGAAATCAGGCTAAACTATGGCTACACCTTC.

This chain uses TRBV15 with TRBJ1-5, with a possible D match to TRBD1 (5 bases). CDR1 LNHNV and CDR2 YYDKDF come from the germline V gene (reference sequence). There are 18 residues in the CDR3. V lost 3 bases to trimming and J lost 0 bases, with 18 bases between them. CDR3: CATSRRHKDIYSNQPQHF. The DNA of the CDR3 is TGTGCCACCAGCAGGCGACACAAGGACATCTATAGCAATCAGCCCCAGCATTTT.

The V call is TRBV10-1, the J call TRBJ1-3, with no clear D. The CDR3 loop spans 15 amino acids. Germline CDR1 WNHNN, CDR2 SYGVQD (reference sequence). Trimming shortened V by 3 bases and J by 2 bases, and 11 bases separated the two germline ends. The CDR3 DNA reads as TGCGCCAGCAGTGACACGGAGGGAGCTGGAAACACCATATATTTT. Protein sequence: CASSDTEGAGNTIYF.